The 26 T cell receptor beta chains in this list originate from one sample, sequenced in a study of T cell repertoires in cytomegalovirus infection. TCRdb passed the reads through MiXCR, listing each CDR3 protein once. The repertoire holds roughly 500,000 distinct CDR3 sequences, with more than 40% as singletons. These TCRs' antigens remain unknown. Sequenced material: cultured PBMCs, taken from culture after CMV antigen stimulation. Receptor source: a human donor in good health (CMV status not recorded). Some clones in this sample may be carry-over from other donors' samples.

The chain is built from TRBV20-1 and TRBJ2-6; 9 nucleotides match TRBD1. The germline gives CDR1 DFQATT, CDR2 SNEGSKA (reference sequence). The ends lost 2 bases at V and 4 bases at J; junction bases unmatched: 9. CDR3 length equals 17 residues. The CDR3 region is CSARPTWTGVGANVLTF. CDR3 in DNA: TGCAGTGCTAGACCAACATGGACAGGGGTCGGGGCCAACGTCCTGACTTTC.

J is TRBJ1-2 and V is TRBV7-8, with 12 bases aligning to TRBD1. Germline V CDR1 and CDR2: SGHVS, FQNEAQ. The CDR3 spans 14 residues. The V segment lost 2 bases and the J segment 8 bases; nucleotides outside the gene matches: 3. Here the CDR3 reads CASSLRDRGPGYTF. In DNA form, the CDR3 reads TGTGCCAGCAGCTTAAGGGACAGGGGGCCGGGCTACACCTTC.

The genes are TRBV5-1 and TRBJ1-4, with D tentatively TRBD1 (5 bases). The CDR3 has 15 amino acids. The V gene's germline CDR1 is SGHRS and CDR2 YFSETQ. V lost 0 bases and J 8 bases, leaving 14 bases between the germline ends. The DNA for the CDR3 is TGCGCCAGCAGCTTGGGGGCCGGGGCGCCGGAAAAACTGTTTTTT. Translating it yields CASSLGAGAPEKLFF.

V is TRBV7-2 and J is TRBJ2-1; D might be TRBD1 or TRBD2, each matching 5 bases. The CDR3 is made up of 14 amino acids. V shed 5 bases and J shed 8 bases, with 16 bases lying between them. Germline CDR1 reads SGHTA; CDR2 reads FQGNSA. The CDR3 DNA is TGTGCCAGCAGCCTCGGGACCCCGCGTCATGAGCAGTTCTTC. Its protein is CASSLGTPRHEQFF. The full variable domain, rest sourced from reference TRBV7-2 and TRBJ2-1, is GAGVSQSPSNKVTEKGKDVELRCDPISGHTALYWYRQSLGQGLEFLIYFQGNSAPDKSGLPSDRFSAERTGGSVSTLTIQRTQQEDSAVYLCASSLGTPRHEQFFGPGTRLTVL.

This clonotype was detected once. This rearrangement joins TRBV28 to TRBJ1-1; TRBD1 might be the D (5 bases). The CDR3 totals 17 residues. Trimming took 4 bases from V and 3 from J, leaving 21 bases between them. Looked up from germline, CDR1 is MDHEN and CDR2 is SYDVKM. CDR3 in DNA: TGTGCCAGCAGTTCTGGACAACCACCGCGGCGTGACACTGAAGCTTTCTTT. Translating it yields CASSSGQPPRRDTEAFF.

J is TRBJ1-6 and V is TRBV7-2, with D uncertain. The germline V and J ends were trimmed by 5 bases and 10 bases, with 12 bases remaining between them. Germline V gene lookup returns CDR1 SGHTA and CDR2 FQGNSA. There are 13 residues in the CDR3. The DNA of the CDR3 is TGTGCCAGCAGCCTACGGCGGCGGTCACCCCTCCACTTT. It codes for CASSLRRRSPLHF.

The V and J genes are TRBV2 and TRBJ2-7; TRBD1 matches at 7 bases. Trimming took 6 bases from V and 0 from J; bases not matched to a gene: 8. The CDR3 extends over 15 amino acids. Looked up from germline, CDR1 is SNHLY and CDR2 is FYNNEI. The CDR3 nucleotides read TGTGCCAGCAGCAGACAGGGTCGCAGCTCCTACGAGCAGTACTTC. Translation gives CASSRQGRSSYEQYF.

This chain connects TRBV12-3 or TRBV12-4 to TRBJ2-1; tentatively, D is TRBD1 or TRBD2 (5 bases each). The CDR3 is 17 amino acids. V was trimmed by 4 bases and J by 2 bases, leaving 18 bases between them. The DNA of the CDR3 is TGTGCCAGCAGTTCCACACTCGGGACCAAAACCTACAATGAGCAGTTCTTC. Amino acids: CASSSTLGTKTYNEQFF.

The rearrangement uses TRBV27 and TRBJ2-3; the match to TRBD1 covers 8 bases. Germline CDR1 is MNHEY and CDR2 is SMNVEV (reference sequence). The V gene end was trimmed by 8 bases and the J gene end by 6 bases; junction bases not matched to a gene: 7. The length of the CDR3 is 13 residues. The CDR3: CASRPGGIDTQYF. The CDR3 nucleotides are TGTGCCAGCCGTCCAGGGGGCATCGATACGCAGTATTTT.

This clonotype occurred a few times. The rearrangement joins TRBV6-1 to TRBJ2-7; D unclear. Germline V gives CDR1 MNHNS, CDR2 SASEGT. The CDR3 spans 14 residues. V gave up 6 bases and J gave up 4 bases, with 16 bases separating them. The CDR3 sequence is CASSPPLSPYEQYF. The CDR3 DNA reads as TGTGCCAGCAGCCCACCTCTAAGCCCTTACGAGCAGTACTTC.

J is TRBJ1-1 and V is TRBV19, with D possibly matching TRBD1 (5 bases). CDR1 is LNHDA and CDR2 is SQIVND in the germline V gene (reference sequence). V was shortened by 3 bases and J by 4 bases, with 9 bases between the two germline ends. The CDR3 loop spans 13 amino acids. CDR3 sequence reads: CASSIRRGTEAFF. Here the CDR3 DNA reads TGTGCCAGTAGTATTAGAAGGGGCACTGAAGCTTTCTTT.

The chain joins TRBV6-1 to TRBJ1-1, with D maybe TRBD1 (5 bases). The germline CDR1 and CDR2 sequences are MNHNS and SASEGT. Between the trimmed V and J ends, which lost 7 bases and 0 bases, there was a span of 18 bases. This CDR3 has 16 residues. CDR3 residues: CASTLRIEGLNTEAFF. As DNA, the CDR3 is TGTGCCAGCACCCTAAGAATAGAGGGGCTGAACACTGAAGCTTTCTTT.

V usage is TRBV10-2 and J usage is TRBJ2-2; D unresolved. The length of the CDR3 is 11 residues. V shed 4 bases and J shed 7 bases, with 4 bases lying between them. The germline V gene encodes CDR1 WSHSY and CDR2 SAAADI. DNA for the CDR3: TGCGCCAGCAGTGGGAGCGGGGAGCTGTTTTTT. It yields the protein CASSGSGELFF.

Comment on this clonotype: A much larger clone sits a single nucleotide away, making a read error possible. The chain's CDR3 is CASSRPGELFF. The CDR3 DNA sequence: TGTGCCAGCAGTCGGCCCGGGGAGCTGTTTTTT. The V call is TRBV6-8, the J call TRBJ2-2; D is undetermined. CDR1 is MNHGY, CDR2 SAAAGT, per germline. This CDR3 has 11 residues. V was cut by 5 bases and J by 6 bases, with 4 bases left in between.

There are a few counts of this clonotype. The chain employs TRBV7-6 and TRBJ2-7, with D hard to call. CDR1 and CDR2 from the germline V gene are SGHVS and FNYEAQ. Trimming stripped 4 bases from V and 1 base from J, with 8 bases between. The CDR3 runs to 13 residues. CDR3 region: CASSSSLSYEQYF. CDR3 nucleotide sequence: TGTGCCAGCAGCTCCTCCCTTTCCTACGAGCAGTACTTC.

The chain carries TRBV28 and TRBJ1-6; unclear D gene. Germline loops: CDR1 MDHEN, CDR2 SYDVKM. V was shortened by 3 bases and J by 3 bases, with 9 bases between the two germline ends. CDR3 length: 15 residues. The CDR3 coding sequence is TGTGCCAGCAGTTTCCAGCACTTCTATAATTCACCCCTCCACTTT. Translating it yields CASSFQHFYNSPLHF.

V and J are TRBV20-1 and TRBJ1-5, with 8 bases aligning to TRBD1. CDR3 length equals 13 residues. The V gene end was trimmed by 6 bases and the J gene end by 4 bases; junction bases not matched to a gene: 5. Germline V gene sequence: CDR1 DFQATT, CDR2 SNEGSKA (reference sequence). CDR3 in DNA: TGCAGTGCGCGGACAGGGATTAATCAGCCCCAGCATTTT. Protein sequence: CSARTGINQPQHF.

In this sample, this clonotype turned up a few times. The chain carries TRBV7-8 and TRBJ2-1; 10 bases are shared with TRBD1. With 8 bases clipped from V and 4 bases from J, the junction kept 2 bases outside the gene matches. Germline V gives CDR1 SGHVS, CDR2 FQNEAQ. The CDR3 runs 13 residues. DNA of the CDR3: TGTGCCAGCGGGACAGGGGTTTACAATGAGCAGTTCTTC. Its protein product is CASGTGVYNEQFF.

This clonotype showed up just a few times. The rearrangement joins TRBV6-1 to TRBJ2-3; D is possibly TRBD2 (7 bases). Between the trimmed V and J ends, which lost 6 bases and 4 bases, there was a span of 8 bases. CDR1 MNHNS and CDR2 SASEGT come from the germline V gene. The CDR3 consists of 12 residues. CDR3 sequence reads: CASRGGPDTQYF. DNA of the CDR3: TGTGCCAGCAGGGGGGGGCCAGATACGCAGTATTTT.

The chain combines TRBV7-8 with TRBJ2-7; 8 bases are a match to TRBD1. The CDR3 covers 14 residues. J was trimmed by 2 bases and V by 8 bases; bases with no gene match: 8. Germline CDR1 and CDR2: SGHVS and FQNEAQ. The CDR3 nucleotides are TGTGCCAGCTGCCCTGGACAGGGCCCCTACGAGCAGTACTTC. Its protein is CASCPGQGPYEQYF.

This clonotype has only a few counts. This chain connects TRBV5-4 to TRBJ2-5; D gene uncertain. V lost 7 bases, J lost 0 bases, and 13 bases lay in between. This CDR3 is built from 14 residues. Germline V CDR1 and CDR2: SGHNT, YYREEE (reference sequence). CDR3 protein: CASFAHKYQETQYF. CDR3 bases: TGTGCCAGCTTCGCGCATAAATACCAAGAGACCCAGTACTTC.

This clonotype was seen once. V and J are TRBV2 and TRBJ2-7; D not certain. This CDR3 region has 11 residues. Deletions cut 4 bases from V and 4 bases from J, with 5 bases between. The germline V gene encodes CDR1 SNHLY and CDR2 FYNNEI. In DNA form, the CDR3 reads TGTGCCAGCAGTGTTCAGTACGAGCAGTACTTC. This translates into CASSVQYEQYF. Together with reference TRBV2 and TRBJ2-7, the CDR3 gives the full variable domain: EPEVTQTPSHQVTQMGQEVILRCVPISNHLYFYWYRQILGQKVEFLVSFYNNEISEKSEIFDDQFSVERPDGSNFTLKIRSTKLEDSAMYFCASSVQYEQYFGPGTRLTVT.

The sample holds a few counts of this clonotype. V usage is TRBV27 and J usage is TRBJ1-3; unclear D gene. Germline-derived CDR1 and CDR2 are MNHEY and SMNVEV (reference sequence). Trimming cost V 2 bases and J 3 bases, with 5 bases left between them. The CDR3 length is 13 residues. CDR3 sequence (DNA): TGTGCCAGCAGTTTAACGGGTGGAAACACCATATATTTT. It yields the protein CASSLTGGNTIYF.

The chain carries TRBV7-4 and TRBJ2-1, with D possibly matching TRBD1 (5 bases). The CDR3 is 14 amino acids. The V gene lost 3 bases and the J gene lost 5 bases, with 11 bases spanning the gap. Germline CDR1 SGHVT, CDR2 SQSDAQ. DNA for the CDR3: TGTGCCAGCAGCTTCCAAGGGGCAGACAATGAGCAGTTCTTC. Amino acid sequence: CASSFQGADNEQFF.

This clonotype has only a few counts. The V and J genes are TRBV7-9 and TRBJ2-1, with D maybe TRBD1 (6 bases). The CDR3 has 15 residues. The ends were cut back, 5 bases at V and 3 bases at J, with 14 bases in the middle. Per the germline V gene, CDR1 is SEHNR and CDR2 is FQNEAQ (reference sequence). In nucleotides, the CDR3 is TGTGCCAGCAGCCCAAGGGGACAACTCTACAATGAGCAGTTCTTC. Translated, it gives CASSPRGQLYNEQFF.

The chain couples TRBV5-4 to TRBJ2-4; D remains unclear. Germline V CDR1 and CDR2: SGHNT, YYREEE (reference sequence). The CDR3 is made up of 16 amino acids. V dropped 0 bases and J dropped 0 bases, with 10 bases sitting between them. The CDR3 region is CASSLGVGLAKNIQYF. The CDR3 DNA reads TGTGCCAGCAGCTTGGGAGTTGGTCTAGCCAAAAACATTCAGTACTTC.